The present entry profiles one TCR beta chain with its context. This sample was included in a study of blood T cell repertoires in COVID-19. Study-level background: Sites across the United States, Italy and Spain contributed samples from acute and convalescent COVID-19.

This CDR3 contains 16 residues. Looked up from germline, CDR1 is SGHRS and CDR2 is YFSETQ. J was trimmed by 2 bases and V by 4 bases; bases with no gene match: 8. Profiled with immunoSEQ multiplex PCR; TCRdb holds only in-frame clones, not every one. This sample has around 310,000 clones; around 90% occur once, and the top ten carry 1%. The chain recombines TRBV5-1 with TRBJ2-3; TRBD1 matches at 9 bases. The receptor was derived from a woman aged 40-49 years with COVID-19, enrolled during active disease. Sequencing was carried out using peripheral blood. The CDR3 protein is CASSKWTGDLTDTQYF. Here the CDR3 DNA reads TGCGCCAGCAGCAAATGGACAGGGGACCTCACAGATACGCAGTATTTT.